A single sample gave rise to the 17 T cell receptor beta chains below, sequenced in a study of control samples from healthy donors and cancer patients. Using immunoSEQ multiplex PCR, the repertoire was profiled, and TCRdb retains in-frame clones only, with some absent. The sample lists about 160,000 clones, 93% occurring once. The sequenced sample consisted of blood. The receptors were sampled from a man aged 18 to 29 in good health.

The chain is built from TRBV4-1 and TRBJ2-2, with D hard to call. The CDR3 spans 15 residues. The germline CDR1 and CDR2 sequences are MGHRA and YSYEKL. V lost 1 base, J lost 6 bases, and 12 bases lay in between. In DNA form, the CDR3 reads TGCGCCAGCAGCCAAGGATTGGGAAAACCCGGGGAGCTGTTTTTT. As protein: CASSQGLGKPGELFF.

The CDR3 reads CASSRSGALNNEQFF. The CDR3 region has the DNA TGCGCCAGCAGCCGTAGCGGCGCCTTAAACAATGAGCAGTTCTTC. This chain uses TRBV10-2 with TRBJ2-1; D perhaps matches TRBD2 (6 bases). Trimming shortened V by 6 bases and J by 5 bases, and 17 bases separated the two germline ends. Germline loops: CDR1 WSHSY, CDR2 SAAADI. This CDR3 spans 15 amino acids.

The rearrangement joins TRBV5-4 to TRBJ2-7, with a weak D call TRBD2 (6 bases). The CDR3 spans 14 residues. CDR1 is SGHNT and CDR2 is YYREEE in the germline V gene (reference sequence). The V end was cut by 0 bases, the J end by 5 bases, with 12 bases between. The CDR3 nucleotides read TGTGCCAGCAGCTTGGGGAGGGCGGGCCACGAGCAGTACTTC. Protein sequence: CASSLGRAGHEQYF.

The CDR3 sequence: CASSQDRTSGGEQYF. In DNA, the CDR3 is TGTGCCAGCAGCCAAGATCGGACTAGCGGGGGGGAGCAGTACTTC. The chain couples TRBV3-1 (or the pseudogene TRBV3-2) to TRBJ2-7; 14 bases line up with TRBD2. The ends lost 0 bases at V and 7 bases at J; junction bases unmatched: 2. CDR1 LGHDT and CDR2 YNNKEL come from the germline V gene (reference sequence). This CDR3 region has 15 residues.

The rearrangement links TRBV30 to TRBJ1-4, with a weak D call TRBD1 (5 bases). The CDR3 extends over 11 amino acids. V shed 0 bases and J shed 11 bases, with 7 bases lying between them. Germline V gene data show CDR1 as GTSNPN and CDR2 as SVGIG (reference sequence). CDR3 DNA: TGTGCCTGGAGTGTGGGGGGGAAACTGTTTTTT. It encodes CAWSVGGKLFF.

CDR3 loop: CASSLERRDDRRFF. DNA of the CDR3: TGTGCCAGCAGCTTAGAAAGACGGGACGATAGGAGGTTCTTC. The V call is TRBV11-1, the J call TRBJ2-1, with D possibly being TRBD1 or TRBD2 (5 bases each). Trimming took off 1 base at V and 15 bases at J, with 19 bases between the two ends. Germline V gene lookup returns CDR1 SGHAT and CDR2 FQDESV (reference sequence). The CDR3 totals 14 residues.

The gene calls are TRBV7-9 and TRBJ1-1; tentatively, D is TRBD1 (6 bases). Per the germline V gene, CDR1 is SEHNR and CDR2 is FQNEAQ (reference sequence). Trimming left V 1 base short and J 3 bases short, with 15 bases between. The CDR3 spans 16 residues. The CDR3 region has the DNA TGTGCCAGCAGCTTAGTGCCCGGGGGGGCGGACACTGAAGCTTTCTTT. Translation gives CASSLVPGGADTEAFF.

The chain combines TRBV30 with TRBJ1-6; D is undetermined. CDR1 is GTSNPN and CDR2 is SVGIG in the germline V gene (reference sequence). The CDR3 spans 12 residues. Trimming took off 3 bases at V and 12 bases at J, with 12 bases between the two ends. The CDR3 DNA sequence: TGTGCCTGGAGGCGTACAGCAGTACCCCTCCACTTT. Its protein product is CAWRRTAVPLHF.

V is TRBV19 and J is TRBJ1-1, with 7 positions matching TRBD1. The V gene's germline CDR1 is LNHDA and CDR2 SQIVND (reference sequence). The J segment lost 6 bases and the V segment lost 9 bases, leaving 4 bases of the junction unmatched. This CDR3 is built from 11 residues. CDR3 in amino acids: CASRTGAEAFF. The DNA for the CDR3 is TGTGCCAGCAGAACAGGGGCTGAAGCTTTCTTT. Based on the CDR3 plus reference TRBV19 and TRBJ1-1, the full variable domain is DGGITQSPKYLFRKEGQNVTLSCEQNLNHDAMYWYRQDPGQGLRLIYYSQIVNDFQKGDIAEGYSVSREKKESFPLTVTSAQKNPTAFYLCASRTGAEAFFGQGTRLTVV.

This chain uses TRBV5-4 with TRBJ1-6, with TRBD1 matching 8 bases. CDR1 and CDR2 from the germline V gene are SGHNT and YYREEE (reference sequence). This CDR3 is 15 amino acids long. V shed 1 base and J 7 bases; nucleotides not matched to a gene: 4. DNA of the CDR3: TGTGCCAGCAGCTTGCCGCAGGGGGCAAATTCACCCCTCCACTTT. Protein product: CASSLPQGANSPLHF.

Regarding this clone: Other nucleotide sequences in the sample specify the same CDR3. This chain links TRBV3-1 (or the pseudogene TRBV3-2) with TRBJ2-7, with D hard to call. Trimming stripped 0 bases from V and 1 base from J, with 1 base between. Germline V lookup: CDR1 LGHDT, CDR2 YNNKEL (reference sequence). This CDR3 is built from 12 residues. DNA for the CDR3: TGTGCCAGCAGCCAAGATTCCTACGAGCAGTACTTC. Encoded protein: CASSQDSYEQYF.

The chain combines TRBV29-1 with TRBJ2-1, with 8 nucleotides matching TRBD2. The CDR3 runs to 15 residues. V lost 6 bases and J lost 0; bases outside the gene matches: 7. Germline V lookup: CDR1 SQVTM, CDR2 ANQGSEA. As DNA, the CDR3 is TGCAGCGTCAATAGCGGGAACCACTCCTACAATGAGCAGTTCTTC. Amino acid sequence: CSVNSGNHSYNEQFF.

The gene calls are TRBV5-1 and TRBJ2-1, with D possibly TRBD2 on 7 matching bases. Trimming left V 3 bases short and J 8 bases short, with 15 bases between. Germline V gene lookup returns CDR1 SGHRS and CDR2 YFSETQ. CDR3 length equals 14 residues. The CDR3 nucleotides are TGCGCCAGCAGCTACAGGGCTAGCGGATATGAGCAGTTCTTC. Amino acids: CASSYRASGYEQFF. The variable domain in full, with the rest retrieved from reference TRBV5-1 and TRBJ2-1, is KAGVTQTPRYLIKTRGQQVTLSCSPISGHRSVSWYQQTPGQGLQFLFEYFSETQRNKGNFPGRFSGRQFSNSRSEMNVSTLELGDSALYLCASSYRASGYEQFFGPGTRLTVL.

The chain uses TRBV27 and TRBJ2-3, with D uncertain. Trimming stripped 5 bases from V and 2 bases from J, with 5 bases between. This CDR3 has 12 amino acids. CDR1 is MNHEY, CDR2 SMNVEV, per germline (reference sequence). In DNA, the CDR3 is TGTGCCAGCAGTCCTAACACAGATACGCAGTATTTT. Its translation is CASSPNTDTQYF.

This chain links TRBV30 with TRBJ1-2; maybe TRBD1 (5 bases). CDR1 and CDR2 from the germline V gene are GTSNPN and SVGIG (reference sequence). The CDR3 has 13 residues. The V and J ends lost 1 base and 3 bases respectively, with 9 bases between them. Written as DNA, the CDR3 is TGTGCCTGGAGTGGGGGGTCCTACTATGGCTACACCTTC. Protein product: CAWSGGSYYGYTF.

The rearrangement uses TRBV5-4 and TRBJ2-5; 15 nucleotides line up with TRBD2. Germline V gives CDR1 SGHNT, CDR2 YYREEE (reference sequence). CDR3 length: 17 residues. After removal of 5 bases from V and 5 bases from J, the junction contained 10 bases not matched to a gene. CDR3 sequence (DNA): TGTGCCAGCAGTCCAGGACTAGCGGGAGGGGACCGGGAGACCCAGTACTTC. It translates to CASSPGLAGGDRETQYF.

The rearrangement joins TRBV30 to TRBJ2-1; 7 bases match TRBD1. Germline V gene sequence: CDR1 GTSNPN, CDR2 SVGIG (reference sequence). V trimming: 6 bases; J trimming: 0 bases; junction bases outside the gene matches: 8. The length of the CDR3 is 15 residues. The CDR3 here is CACTQGPNSYNEQFF. Written as DNA, the CDR3 is TGTGCCTGCACACAGGGGCCCAACTCCTACAATGAGCAGTTCTTC.